The 15 T cell receptor beta chains in this list originate from one sample, sequenced in a study of patients and donors after allogeneic stem cell transplantation. TCRdb ran MiXCR on the RT-PCR reads and lists one entry per CDR3 protein. Here the sample spans about 410,000 distinct CDR3 sequences, 16% being singletons. The specimen sequenced was blood, either unsorted or a sorted T cell fraction (not recorded which). These receptors all stem from a human donor who was either an allogeneic HSCT recipient or a stem cell or donor lymphocyte infusion donor (not recorded which). It is not recorded whose cells these are; they may come from a transplant donor.

The V and J genes are TRBV6-1 and TRBJ1-1; weak D call: TRBD1 (5 bases). The V gene lost 7 bases and the J gene lost 0 bases, with 15 bases spanning the gap. The CDR3 covers 15 residues. CDR1 and CDR2 from the germline V gene are MNHNS and SASEGT. The CDR3 is CASTSQGTMNTEAFF. CDR3 sequence (DNA): TGTGCCAGCACCAGTCAGGGCACGATGAACACTGAAGCTTTCTTT.

The CDR3 protein is CASSQDGSYEQYF. CDR3 in DNA: TGTGCCAGCAGCCAAGATGGTAGCTACGAGCAGTACTTC. This chain connects TRBV4-2 to TRBJ2-7, with no clear D. Germline V CDR1 and CDR2: LGHNA, YNFKEQ. The CDR3 is 13 amino acids. The germline V and J ends were trimmed by 0 bases and 3 bases, with 6 bases remaining between them.

V and J are TRBV5-1 and TRBJ2-7, with 9 positions matching TRBD1. Germline assignment: CDR1 SGHRS and CDR2 YFSETQ. CDR3 length equals 15 residues. The V segment lost 2 bases and the J segment 6 bases; nucleotides outside the gene matches: 9. CDR3 sequence reads: CASSLDRQGVGEQYF. The CDR3, as DNA: TGCGCCAGCAGCTTAGACCGACAGGGGGTCGGCGAGCAGTACTTC.

The chain combines TRBV6-1 with TRBJ2-1, with 10 bases fitting TRBD2. CDR3 length equals 13 residues. V shed 8 bases, J shed 10 bases, and the junction held 8 bases outside the gene matches. CDR1 is MNHNS, CDR2 SASEGT, per germline. CDR3 residues: CASEGLAGEEQFF. The CDR3 bases are TGTGCCAGCGAGGGGCTAGCGGGAGAAGAGCAGTTCTTC.

This clonotype was detected a few times. The chain is built from TRBV7-2 and TRBJ2-1; TRBD2 matches 14 bases. Germline V gene lookup returns CDR1 SGHTA and CDR2 FQGNSA. V trimming: 5 bases; J trimming: 2 bases; junction bases outside the gene matches: 2. CDR3 length equals 16 residues. This chain's CDR3 is CASSRTSGGPYNEQFF. CDR3 sequence (DNA): TGTGCCAGCAGCAGGACTAGCGGGGGGCCCTACAATGAGCAGTTCTTC.

The rearrangement joins TRBV7-2 to TRBJ2-3, with TRBD2 matching 8 bases. CDR1 and CDR2 from the germline V gene are SGHTA and FQGNSA. CDR3 length equals 16 residues. The junction had 6 bases not matched to a gene; V was cut back by 2 bases and J by 2 bases. CDR3 sequence reads: CASSLLLAANTDTQYF. The DNA for the CDR3 is TGTGCCAGCAGCTTATTACTAGCGGCAAACACAGATACGCAGTATTTT.

V usage is TRBV12-3 or TRBV12-4 and J usage is TRBJ2-1, with 14 bases matching TRBD2. The CDR3 is 19 residues long. V was clipped by 7 bases and J by 8 bases; unmatched bases: 19. The CDR3 nucleotides are TGTGCCAGCATCGGAAGGGGACTAGCGGGAGTCAAGGGAGGTTATGAGCAGTTCTTC. It codes for CASIGRGLAGVKGGYEQFF.

This clonotype was counted between two and nine times. Written as DNA, the CDR3 is TGTGCCAGCAGACGTTCGACTAGCGGGAGCTCAGATACGCAGTATTTT. Its protein is CASRRSTSGSSDTQYF. J is TRBJ2-3 and V is TRBV12-3 or TRBV12-4; TRBD2 aligns across 12 bases. With V trimmed by 6 bases and J by 4 bases, 8 bases remained unmatched. CDR3 size: 16 residues.

This sequence joins TRBV20-1 and TRBJ2-3; 10 positions agree with TRBD2. The germline V gene encodes CDR1 DFQATT and CDR2 SNEGSKA (reference sequence). This CDR3 is 15 amino acids long. Trimming removed 3 bases from V and 6 bases from J; junction bases left unmatched: 9. The CDR3 coding sequence is TGCAGTGCTAGGGTGAGCGGGAGGGGGGCCGATACGCAGTATTTT. It yields the protein CSARVSGRGADTQYF.

The chain has TRBV6-2 or TRBV6-3 and TRBJ2-5; 12 bases are shared with TRBD2. This CDR3 spans 19 amino acids. Germline V CDR1 and CDR2: MNHEY, SVGEGT. Trimming at V came to 6 bases and at J to 2 bases, leaving 16 bases not matched to a gene. In nucleotides, the CDR3 is TGTGCCAGCAGCCTGACTAGCGGGGGAACGTACCGGGGGCAAGAGACCCAGTACTTC. It yields the protein CASSLTSGGTYRGQETQYF.

This clonotype was detected only a few times. The chain employs TRBV19 and TRBJ2-2; D remains ambiguous. Trimming removed 4 bases at V and 8 bases at J, with 14 bases between. CDR3 length equals 14 residues. Germline CDR1 LNHDA, CDR2 SQIVND (reference sequence). The CDR3 reads CASSRPGISGELFF. The CDR3 bases are TGTGCCAGTAGTAGACCAGGCATTTCGGGGGAGCTGTTTTTT.

This clonotype was counted ten times or more. In DNA, the CDR3 is TGCGCCAGCAGCCATGGTGACAGGGAGAGATTTAACACCGGGGAGCTGTTTTTT. Its translation: CASSHGDRERFNTGELFF. This rearrangement joins TRBV4-3 to TRBJ2-2; TRBD1 matches at 7 bases. There are 18 residues in the CDR3. Germline V gene lookup returns CDR1 LGHNA and CDR2 YSLEER. Trimming took 3 bases from V and 2 from J; bases not matched to a gene: 12.

This clonotype was recorded many times. V and J are TRBV24-1 and TRBJ2-5; TRBD1 might be the D (5 bases). CDR3 size: 13 residues. Germline V CDR1 and CDR2: KGHDR, SFDVKD. The germline V and J ends were trimmed by 5 bases and 3 bases, with 9 bases remaining between them. The CDR3 loop reads CATSVGAEETQYF. The CDR3 DNA reads as TGTGCCACCAGTGTAGGGGCGGAAGAGACCCAGTACTTC.

This clonotype has more than one count but fewer than ten. The chain uses TRBV5-1 and TRBJ2-7; D remains ambiguous. Looked up from germline, CDR1 is SGHRS and CDR2 is YFSETQ. Between the trimmed V and J ends, which lost 1 base and 2 bases, there was a span of 10 bases. CDR3 length equals 14 residues. CDR3 amino acids: CASSLLKSTYEQYF. The CDR3 DNA reads TGCGCCAGCAGCTTGTTAAAAAGTACCTACGAGCAGTACTTC. The full variable domain, rest sourced from reference TRBV5-1 and TRBJ2-7, is KAGVTQTPRYLIKTRGQQVTLSCSPISGHRSVSWYQQTPGQGLQFLFEYFSETQRNKGNFPGRFSGRQFSNSRSEMNVSTLELGDSALYLCASSLLKSTYEQYFGPGTRLTVT.

This clonotype was seen a handful of times. The gene calls are TRBV5-1 and TRBJ2-3, with D perhaps TRBD2 (6 bases). Per germline, CDR1 SGHRS and CDR2 YFSETQ. Trimming shortened V by 8 bases and J by 4 bases, and 8 bases separated the two germline ends. The CDR3 contains 11 residues. The CDR3 DNA is TGCGCCAGGAGGGACTCAGATACGCAGTATTTT. Its translation: CARRDSDTQYF.